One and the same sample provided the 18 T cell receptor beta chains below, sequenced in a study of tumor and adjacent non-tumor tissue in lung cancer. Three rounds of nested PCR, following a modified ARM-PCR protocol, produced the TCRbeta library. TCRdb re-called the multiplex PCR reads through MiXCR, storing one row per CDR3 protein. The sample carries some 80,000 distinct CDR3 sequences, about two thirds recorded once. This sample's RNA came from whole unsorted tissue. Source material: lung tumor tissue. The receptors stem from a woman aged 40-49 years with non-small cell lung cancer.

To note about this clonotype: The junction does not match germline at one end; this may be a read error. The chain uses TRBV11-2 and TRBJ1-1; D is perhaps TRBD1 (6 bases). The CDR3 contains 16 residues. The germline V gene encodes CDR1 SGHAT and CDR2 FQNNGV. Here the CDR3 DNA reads TGTGCCAACAGCTTTGGATTACAGGGAGTCAACACTGAAGCTTTCTTT. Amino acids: CANSFGLQGVNTEAFF.

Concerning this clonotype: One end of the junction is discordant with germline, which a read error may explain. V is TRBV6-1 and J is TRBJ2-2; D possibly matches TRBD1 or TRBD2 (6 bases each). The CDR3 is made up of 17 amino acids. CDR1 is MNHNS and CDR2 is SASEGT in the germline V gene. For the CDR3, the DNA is TGTGTCAGCAGTGAAGAGGGCCGTATAAGGCCTAGGGGGGAGCTGTTATTT. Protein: CVSSEEGRIRPRGELLF.

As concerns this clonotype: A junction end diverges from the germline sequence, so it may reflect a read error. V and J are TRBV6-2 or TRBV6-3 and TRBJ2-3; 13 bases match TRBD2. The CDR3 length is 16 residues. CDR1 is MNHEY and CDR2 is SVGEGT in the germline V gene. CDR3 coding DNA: TGTGCCAGCATGGTGGGGACTAGCGGGAAAACAGATACTCAGTATTTT. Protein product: CASMVGTSGKTDTQYF.

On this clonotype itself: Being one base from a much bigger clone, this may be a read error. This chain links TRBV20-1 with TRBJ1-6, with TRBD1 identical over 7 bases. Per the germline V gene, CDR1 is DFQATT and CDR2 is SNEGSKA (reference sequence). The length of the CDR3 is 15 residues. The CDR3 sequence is CSARPRQGGNSPLNF. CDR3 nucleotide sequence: TGCAGTGCTAGACCCCGACAGGGCGGAAATTCACCCCTCAACTTT.

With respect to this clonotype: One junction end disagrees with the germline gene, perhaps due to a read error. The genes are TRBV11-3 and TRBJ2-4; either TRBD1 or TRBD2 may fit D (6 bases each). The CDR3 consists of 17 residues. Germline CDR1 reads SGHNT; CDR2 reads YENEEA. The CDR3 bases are TGTGCCAGCAGCGGAGGGGACACCCGGTCGCCCAAAAACATTCAATACTTC. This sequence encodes CASSGGDTRSPKNIQYF.

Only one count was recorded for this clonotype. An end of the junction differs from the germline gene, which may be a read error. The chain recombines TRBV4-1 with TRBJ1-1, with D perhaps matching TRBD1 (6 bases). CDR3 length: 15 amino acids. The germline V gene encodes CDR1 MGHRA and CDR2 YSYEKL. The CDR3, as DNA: TGCGCCAGCAGCCAAGTATCTTTCTGGGACACTGAAGCTTCCTTT. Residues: CASSQVSFWDTEASF.

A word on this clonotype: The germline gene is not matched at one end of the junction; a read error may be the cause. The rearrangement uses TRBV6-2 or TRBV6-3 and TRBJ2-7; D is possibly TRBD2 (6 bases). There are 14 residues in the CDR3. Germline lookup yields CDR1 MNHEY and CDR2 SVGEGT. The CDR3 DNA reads TGTACCAGCAGTTCTCGGGCGTTGGACTACGTGCAGTACTTC. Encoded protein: CTSSSRALDYVQYF.

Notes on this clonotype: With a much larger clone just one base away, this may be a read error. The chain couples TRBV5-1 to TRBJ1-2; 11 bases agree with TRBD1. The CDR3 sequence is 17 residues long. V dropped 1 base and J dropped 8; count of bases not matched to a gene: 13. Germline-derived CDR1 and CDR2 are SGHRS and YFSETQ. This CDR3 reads CASSLTPGTGGLDGYTF. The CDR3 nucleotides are TGCGCCAGCAGCTTGACTCCTGGGACAGGGGGGTTGGACGGCTACACCTTC.

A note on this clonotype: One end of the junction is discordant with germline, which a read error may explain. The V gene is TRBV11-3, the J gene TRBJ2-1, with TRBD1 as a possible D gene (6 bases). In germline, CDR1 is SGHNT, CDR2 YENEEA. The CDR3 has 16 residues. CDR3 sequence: CTSSWGQGQCVDEQFF. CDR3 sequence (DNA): TGTACCAGCAGCTGGGGGCAGGGTCAGTGCGTGGATGAGCAGTTCTTC. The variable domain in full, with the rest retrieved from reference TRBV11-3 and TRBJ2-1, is EAGVVQSPRYKIIEKKQPVAFWCNPISGHNTLYWYLQNLGQGPELLIRYENEEAVDDSQLPKDRFSAERLKGVDSTLKIQPAELGDSAVYLCTSSWGQGQCVDEQFFGPGTRLTVL.

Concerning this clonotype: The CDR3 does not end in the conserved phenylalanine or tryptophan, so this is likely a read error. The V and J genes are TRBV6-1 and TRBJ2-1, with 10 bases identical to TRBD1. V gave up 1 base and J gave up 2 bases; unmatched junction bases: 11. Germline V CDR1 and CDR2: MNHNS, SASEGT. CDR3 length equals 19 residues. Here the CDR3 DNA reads TGTGCCAGCAGTGAAGGCCTACATCTTGGACAGGGGGCCTACAATGAGCAGTTCTTG. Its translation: CASSEGLHLGQGAYNEQFL.

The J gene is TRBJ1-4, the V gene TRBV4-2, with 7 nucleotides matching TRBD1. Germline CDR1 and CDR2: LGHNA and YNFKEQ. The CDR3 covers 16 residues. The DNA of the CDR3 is TGTATCAGCAGCGCAGGGGGGGTCGCGACTAATGAAAAACTGTTTTTT. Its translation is CISSAGGVATNEKLFF.

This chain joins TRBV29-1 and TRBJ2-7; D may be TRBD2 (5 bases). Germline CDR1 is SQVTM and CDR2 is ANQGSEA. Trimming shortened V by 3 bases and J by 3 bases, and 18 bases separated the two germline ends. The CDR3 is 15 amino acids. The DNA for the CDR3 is TGCAGCGTTGACGGGATAGGGTCTCCGATCTACGAGCAGTACTTC. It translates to CSVDGIGSPIYEQYF.

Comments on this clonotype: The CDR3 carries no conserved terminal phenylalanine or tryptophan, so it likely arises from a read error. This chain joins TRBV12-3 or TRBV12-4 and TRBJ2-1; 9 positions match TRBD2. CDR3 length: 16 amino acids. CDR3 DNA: TGTGCCAGCAGTTTAGCCGGGACTAGCAGCTACAATAAGCAGTTCCTC. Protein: CASSLAGTSSYNKQFL.

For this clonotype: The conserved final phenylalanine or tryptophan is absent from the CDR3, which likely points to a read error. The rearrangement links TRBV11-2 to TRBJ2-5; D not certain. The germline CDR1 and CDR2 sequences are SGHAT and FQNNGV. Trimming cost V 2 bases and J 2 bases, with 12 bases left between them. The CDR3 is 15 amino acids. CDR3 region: CASSLFAGFQETQYL. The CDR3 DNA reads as TGTGCCAGCAGCTTATTCGCCGGGTTTCAAGAGACCCAGTACCTC.

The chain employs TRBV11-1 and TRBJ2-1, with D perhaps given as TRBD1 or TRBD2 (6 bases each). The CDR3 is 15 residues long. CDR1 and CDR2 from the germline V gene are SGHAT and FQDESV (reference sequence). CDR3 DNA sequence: TGTGCTTGCGGCCTGGGGGGCCTAGGGGCTGCTGAGCAGTTCTTC. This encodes CACGLGGLGAAEQFF.

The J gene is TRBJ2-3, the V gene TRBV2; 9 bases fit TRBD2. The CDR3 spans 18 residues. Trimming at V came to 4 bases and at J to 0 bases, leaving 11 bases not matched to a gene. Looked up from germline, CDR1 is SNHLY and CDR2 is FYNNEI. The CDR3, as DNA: TGTGCCAGCAGTGTAGGAGCGGGGGGTCCCGTCAGCACAGATACGCAGTATTTT. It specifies CASSVGAGGPVSTDTQYF.

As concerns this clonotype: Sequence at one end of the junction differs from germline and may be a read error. CDR3 sequence: CASSSTVGQGGNEEFF. CDR3 DNA sequence: TGTGCCAGCAGCTCTACTGTGGGACAGGGAGGCAATGAGGAGTTCTTC. V is TRBV6-5 and J is TRBJ2-1, with 9 bases fitting TRBD1. In germline, CDR1 is MNHEY, CDR2 SVGAGI. This CDR3 comprises 16 residues.

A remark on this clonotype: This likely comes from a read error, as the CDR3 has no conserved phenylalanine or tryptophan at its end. Here the CDR3 reads CASSPVAVNTEAFL. CDR3 coding DNA: TGTGCCAGCAGCCCGGTGGCAGTGAACACAGAAGCTTTCTTA. V gene TRBV13 combines with J gene TRBJ1-1; D uncertain. Germline assignment: CDR1 PRHDT and CDR2 FYEKMQ (reference sequence). The CDR3 length is 14 residues.